The clone carrying this T cell receptor (beta chain) occurred many times. This sample was included in a study of cytomegalovirus exposure and HLA in healthy donors. Trimming took 6 bases from V and 3 from J, leaving 15 bases between them. Germline assignment: CDR1 SQVTM and CDR2 ANQGSEA. CDR3 length equals 14 residues. Profiling relied on immunoSEQ multiplex PCR, and the TCRdb table lists in-frame clones only, not all of them. This table holds 130,000 to 150,000 clones, 85% to 90% found once. This chain joins TRBV29-1 and TRBJ2-1; perhaps TRBD1 as D (6 bases). What was sequenced was PBMCs. This TCR was sampled from a woman under 40 in good health and CMV-seropositive. CDR3 residues: CSVRSGDVYNEQFF. The CDR3 nucleotides are TGCAGCGTCAGGTCAGGGGACGTCTACAATGAGCAGTTCTTC.